Shown below are 24 T cell receptor beta chains from a single sample sequenced in a study of identifying expanded T cells in peripheral blood (dated by TCRdb to the late 2010s). Libraries were constructed by the immunoSEQ multiplex PCR assay. In TCRdb, the immuneACCESS table is reduced to in-frame sequences with V and J assigned. These tables do not hold every clone; where another copy was compared, an unresolved V gene accounts for under half, and the others remain unexplained. Here the sample has roughly 100,000 clones; 70% to 90% occur a single time. Approximately 14% of the sample is taken by the ten largest. Sequencing was done on a sample of blood. These receptor sequences come from a person aged 18-69 years in good health.

This sequence joins TRBV7-8 and TRBJ1-5, with 12 bases that match TRBD1. The V gene end was trimmed by 2 bases and the J gene end by 12 bases; junction bases not matched to a gene: 11. Looked up from germline, CDR1 is SGHVS and CDR2 is FQNEAQ. CDR3 size: 16 residues. CDR3 nucleotide sequence: TGTGCCAGCAGCTTACCGGGACAGGGGGCCACCGCCTACCAGCATTTT. As protein: CASSLPGQGATAYQHF.

The rearrangement uses TRBV18 and TRBJ1-5; no definite D call. Germline lookup yields CDR1 KGHSH and CDR2 LQKENI. With 6 bases removed from V and 2 bases from J, the gap between germline ends came to 17 bases. The CDR3 is 16 residues long. The CDR3 coding sequence is TGTGCCAGCTCCACCGGGCGCTCCGGGGGCAATCAGCCCCAGCATTTT. It is translated as CASSTGRSGGNQPQHF.

This chain connects TRBV25-1 to TRBJ2-5, with a weak D call TRBD1 (8 bases). The CDR3 is 16 residues long. Germline V gene lookup returns CDR1 MGHDK and CDR2 SYGVNS. V lost 6 bases to trimming and J lost 5 bases, with 22 bases between them. CDR3 coding DNA: TGTGCCAGCAGCGCTCAACAGGGGGTTAGCGGGGAGACCCAGTACTTC. Translation: CASSAQQGVSGETQYF. The full variable domain, its missing parts supplied by reference TRBV25-1 and TRBJ2-5, is EADIYQTPRYLVIGTGKKITLECSQTMGHDKMYWYQQDPGMELHLIHYSYGVNSTEKGDLSSESTVSRIRTEHFPLTLESARPSHTSQYLCASSAQQGVSGETQYFGPGTRLLVL.

The CDR3 nucleotides read TGCGCCAGCAGCAGGCCCCACTCGGAGCGGGGGGGCGGAGAGACCCAGTACTTC. It codes for CASSRPHSERGGGETQYF. The gene calls are TRBV5-1 and TRBJ2-5, with 10 bases that match TRBD2. This CDR3 is 18 amino acids long. V shed 4 bases, J shed 4 bases, and the junction held 16 bases outside the gene matches. Germline V gene data show CDR1 as SGHRS and CDR2 as YFSETQ.

This chain uses TRBV2 with TRBJ1-1; 10 positions agree with TRBD1. Germline CDR1 and CDR2: SNHLY and FYNNEI. The CDR3 has 14 residues. J gave up 3 bases and V 6 bases, and 4 bases lay outside the gene matches. The CDR3 sequence is CASRGDRGDTEAFF. CDR3 nucleotide sequence: TGTGCCAGCAGAGGGGACAGGGGAGACACTGAAGCTTTCTTT.

The gene calls are TRBV7-9 and TRBJ2-7, with 8 bases identical to TRBD1. The CDR3 length is 14 residues. The V and J ends lost 3 bases and 4 bases, in that order; junction bases with no gene match: 5. Germline loops: CDR1 SEHNR, CDR2 FQNEAQ (reference sequence). In nucleotides, the CDR3 is TGTGCCAGCAGCTTTAGACAGGGGTCGTACGAGCAGTACTTC. Amino acids: CASSFRQGSYEQYF.

The CDR3: CASSFSGVEGANVLTF. The CDR3 DNA follows: TGTGCCAGCAGTTTCTCTGGGGTCGAAGGGGCCAACGTCCTGACTTTC. The V call is TRBV6-5, the J call TRBJ2-6; D call uncertain. Trimming removed 4 bases at V and 4 bases at J, with 14 bases between. Germline CDR1 and CDR2: MNHEY and SVGAGI. The CDR3 is 16 residues long.

The V call is TRBV6-6, the J call TRBJ1-4; no clear D gene. The CDR3 runs 15 residues. V was shortened by 2 bases and J by 0 bases, with 7 bases between the two germline ends. Germline CDR1 MNHNY, CDR2 SVGAGI (reference sequence). The CDR3: CASSYGPATNEKLFF. The DNA of the CDR3 is TGTGCCAGCAGTTACGGTCCCGCAACTAATGAAAAACTGTTTTTT.

The chain uses TRBV7-6 and TRBJ2-7, with 9 positions matching TRBD1. The CDR3 has 15 amino acids. CDR1 and CDR2 (germline): SGHVS, FNYEAQ. J lost 6 bases, V lost 7 bases, and 13 bases had no gene match. CDR3 protein: CASNLTGGKMSEQYF. The CDR3, as DNA: TGTGCCAGCAACCTAACAGGGGGCAAGATGAGCGAGCAGTACTTC.

This clone was observed a handful of times. The chain carries TRBV28 and TRBJ2-7; maybe TRBD1 (5 bases). The CDR3 runs 12 residues. Germline V lookup: CDR1 MDHEN, CDR2 SYDVKM. Trimming removed 6 bases from V and 4 bases from J, with 10 bases in between. The CDR3 DNA is TGTGCCAGCAGGGCTCGACAGTACGAGCAGTACTTC. The encoded protein is CASRARQYEQYF. Drawing the rest from reference TRBV28 and TRBJ2-7, the complete variable domain is DVKVTQSSRYLVKRTGEKVFLECVQDMDHENMFWYRQDPGLGLRLIYFSYDVKMKEKGDIPEGYSVSREKKERFSLILESASTNQTSMYLCASRARQYEQYFGPGTRLTVT.

The chain links TRBV11-1 to TRBJ2-1; the match to TRBD2 covers 10 bases. Germline loops: CDR1 SGHAT, CDR2 FQDESV (reference sequence). The CDR3 consists of 17 residues. V lost 3 bases, J lost 4 bases, and 9 bases stayed unmatched. The CDR3 spells CASSLSASGGLYNEQFF. CDR3 coding DNA: TGTGCCAGCAGCTTGTCAGCTAGCGGGGGCCTTTACAATGAGCAGTTCTTC.

This chain joins TRBV5-4 and TRBJ2-4; TRBD1 matches at 7 bases. V trimming: 2 bases; J trimming: 10 bases; junction bases outside the gene matches: 6. This CDR3 spans 13 amino acids. Per germline, CDR1 SGHNT and CDR2 YYREEE (reference sequence). The CDR3 region has the DNA TGTGCCAGCAGCTTCAGTGACAGGGAGATTCAGTACTTC. Amino acids: CASSFSDREIQYF.

J is TRBJ1-3 and V is TRBV6-5; 7 bases line up with TRBD1. Losses at the gene ends were 6 bases for V and 4 bases for J; bases not matched to a gene: 9. The CDR3 is 15 residues long. The germline gives CDR1 MNHEY, CDR2 SVGAGI. The CDR3 DNA is TGTGCCAGCAGCCGACAGGGAATGGGCGGAAACACCATATATTTT. Residues: CASSRQGMGGNTIYF.

J is TRBJ2-3 and V is TRBV4-2; 9 bases align to TRBD2. Germline V gene sequence: CDR1 LGHNA, CDR2 YNFKEQ. The CDR3 runs 16 residues. The J segment lost 4 bases and the V segment lost 0 bases, leaving 5 bases of the junction unmatched. CDR3 sequence reads: CASSQEVAGVSDTQYF. The DNA of the CDR3 is TGTGCCAGCAGCCAAGAGGTAGCGGGAGTGTCAGATACGCAGTATTTT.

Here the CDR3 DNA reads TGTGCCAGCAGTTTACCCCCTCACACTGAAGCTTTCTTT. Protein: CASSLPPHTEAFF. The chain recombines TRBV28 with TRBJ1-1; D is uncertain. Germline loops: CDR1 MDHEN, CDR2 SYDVKM. This CDR3 region has 13 residues. Trimming removed 2 bases at V and 3 bases at J, with 7 bases between.

This clone has only one observation. V usage is TRBV18 and J usage is TRBJ2-1; D unresolved. CDR1 is KGHSH and CDR2 is LQKENI in the germline V gene. V was clipped by 3 bases and J by 8 bases, with 11 bases between them. This CDR3 contains 13 residues. CDR3 loop: CASSPQRLDEQFF. The DNA of the CDR3 is TGTGCCAGCTCACCGCAGCGTCTAGATGAGCAGTTCTTC.

The V call is TRBV7-2, the J call TRBJ1-1; D unclear. Germline V lookup: CDR1 SGHTA, CDR2 FQGNSA. The CDR3 has 13 amino acids. V was pared by 2 bases and J by 7 bases, with 11 bases between. Here the CDR3 reads CASSLTFAVEAFF. Here the CDR3 DNA reads TGTGCCAGCAGCTTAACGTTTGCGGTTGAAGCTTTCTTT.

The V call is TRBV7-9, the J call TRBJ2-7, with D perhaps being TRBD1 or TRBD2 (5 bases each). The CDR3 runs to 15 residues. V lost 5 bases, J lost 7 bases, and 21 bases lay in between. Looked up from germline, CDR1 is SEHNR and CDR2 is FQNEAQ (reference sequence). The CDR3 loop reads CASSPSGRPSPEQYF. The CDR3 bases are TGTGCCAGCAGCCCGTCGGGGCGGCCGAGTCCGGAGCAGTACTTC. The complete variable domain, with remaining parts taken from reference TRBV7-9 and TRBJ2-7, reads DTGVSQNPRHKITKRGQNVTFRCDPISEHNRLYWYRQTLGQGPEFLTYFQNEAQLEKSRLLSDRFSAERPKGSFSTLEIQRTEQGDSAMYLCASSPSGRPSPEQYFGPGTRLTVT.

About this clone itself: The junction shows a germline mismatch at one end, possibly a read error. The gene calls are TRBV19 and TRBJ1-4; D is unresolved. Looked up from germline, CDR1 is LNHDA and CDR2 is SQIVND (reference sequence). This CDR3 contains 17 residues. CDR3 protein: CACRGQIQRRFNEKLFF. The CDR3 DNA is TGTGCCTGTAGAGGGCAGATCCAACGTAGATTTAATGAAAAACTGTTTTTT.

The gene calls are TRBV29-1 and TRBJ2-7; no clear D. The CDR3 covers 12 residues. V was pared by 5 bases and J by 6 bases, with 14 bases between. Germline V gives CDR1 SQVTM, CDR2 ANQGSEA. CDR3 in amino acids: CSVSLRVGEQYF. In DNA, the CDR3 is TGCAGCGTTTCTCTCCGGGTGGGCGAGCAGTACTTC.

This clone occurred many times. The V and J genes are TRBV6-6 and TRBJ2-1; possibly TRBD2 for D (6 bases). Germline lookup yields CDR1 MNHNY and CDR2 SVGAGI (reference sequence). Trimming removed 6 bases from V and 8 bases from J, with 14 bases in between. The CDR3 is made up of 13 amino acids. CDR3: CASRTGTGDEQFF. The CDR3 coding sequence is TGTGCCAGCAGAACCGGGACTGGGGATGAGCAGTTCTTC.

The rearrangement uses TRBV19 and TRBJ1-5; 7 bases agree with TRBD1. Germline assignment: CDR1 LNHDA and CDR2 SQIVND (reference sequence). The CDR3 has 16 amino acids. V gave up 0 bases and J gave up 2 bases; unmatched junction bases: 4. The CDR3 region has the DNA TGTGCCAGTAGTATAGACGTAGGGGGCGGCAATCAGCCCCAGCATTTT. Translation gives CASSIDVGGGNQPQHF.

This clone has a count of ten or more. The rearrangement links TRBV30 to TRBJ1-2; 9 positions match TRBD1. The CDR3 has 15 residues. Germline V gene sequence: CDR1 GTSNPN, CDR2 SVGIG (reference sequence). The J segment lost 2 bases and the V segment lost 3 bases, leaving 7 bases of the junction unmatched. DNA of the CDR3: TGTGCCTGGAGCGTTGGCGGGACAGGGAACTATGGCTACACCTTC. As protein: CAWSVGGTGNYGYTF.

V is TRBV7-3 and J is TRBJ2-2; D unclear. CDR3 size: 12 residues. Germline CDR1 and CDR2: SGHTA and FQGTGA. Trimming took 5 bases from V and 8 from J, leaving 9 bases between them. CDR3 nucleotides: TGTGCCAGCAGCCCCGAGTCTGGGGAGCTGTTTTTT. Translated, it gives CASSPESGELFF.